A selection of T cell receptor beta chains follows, all from one sample in a study of monozygotic twins with inflammatory bowel disease. No DNA is given; TCRdb re-called the 5' RACE reads and lists each CDR3 protein once. The sample totals around 210,000 distinct CDR3 sequences; its top ten clones hold roughly 7.5%. The sample was blood. These TCRs come from a human donor with ulcerative colitis or Crohn's disease, or a healthy co-twin of an affected twin (not recorded which). Each CDR3 is given with its conserved first and last residue.

TRBV7-2	TRBJ2-1	CASSLPLIIYNEQFF
TRBV4-2	TRBJ1-2	CASSQDYAGFNYGYTF
TRBV18	TRBJ2-3	CASSPRDPVLAMTQYF
TRBV5-4	TRBJ2-3	CASSPDWEPDTQYF
TRBV5-1	TRBJ2-3	CASSLGQGKDTQYF
TRBV5-6	TRBJ2-2	CASSWAGTANTGELFF
TRBV5-6	TRBJ2-7	CASSLGPEVPYEQYF
TRBV6-1	TRBJ1-3	CASSDPGNTIYF
TRBV3-1	TRBJ2-1	CASSSGGAGSYNEQFF
TRBV3-1	TRBJ1-1	CASSQGTGVGTEAFF
TRBV7-2	TRBJ2-1	CASSLGRLGKGNEQFF
TRBV4-3	TRBJ2-5	CASSPVALGETQYF
TRBV7-2	TRBJ1-5	CASSFSGENQPQHF
TRBV6-1	TRBJ1-2	CASGRGTGGYGYTF
TRBV5-1	TRBJ2-1	CASSVGNEQFF
TRBV7-8	TRBJ2-1	CASSFSGTGGFGEQFF
TRBV6-6	TRBJ1-6	CASSSREPLHF
TRBV4-1	TRBJ2-1	CASSQDRAVSYNEQFF